Included here is one T cell receptor beta chain sequence, with context. The antigen is not known. A single base separates this from a much larger clone, so it may be a read error. These data belong to a study of T cells in Graves' hyperthyroidism and ophthalmopathy. RNA transcripts served as the template for amplifying TCR beta CDR3 regions. The primer set for the first-round RT-PCR of the TCR CDR3 was HTBI. TCRdb re-analysed the multiplex PCR reads in MiXCR, keeping a single row per CDR3 protein. The repertoire holds hundreds of thousands of distinct CDR3 sequences, with approximately 14% as singletons. Study-level findings and limits: From stable hyperthyroidism, ophthalmopathy was separated by a 13 V-J model.

CDR1 is LNHNV, CDR2 YYDKDF, per germline (reference sequence). The CDR3 totals 13 residues. Trimming cost V 6 bases and J 5 bases, with 13 bases left between them. Uncontrolled infection, other autoimmune disease, pregnancy or lactation led to exclusion. Together with thyroid ultrasound, orbital computed tomography, serum thyroxine and TRAb, clinical symptoms were used for diagnoses. When hyperthyroidism was first diagnosed, the blood sample was taken, preceding any ophthalmopathy symptoms. This TCR came from a woman between 18 and 30 years old with Graves' hyperthyroidism that later progressed to Graves' ophthalmopathy. Sequenced sample: blood. The chain recombines TRBV15 with TRBJ1-2, with D unclear. The CDR3 loop reads CATRRRFPYGYTF. The CDR3 nucleotides read TGTGCCACCAGGAGACGGTTTCCTTATGGCTACACCTTC.